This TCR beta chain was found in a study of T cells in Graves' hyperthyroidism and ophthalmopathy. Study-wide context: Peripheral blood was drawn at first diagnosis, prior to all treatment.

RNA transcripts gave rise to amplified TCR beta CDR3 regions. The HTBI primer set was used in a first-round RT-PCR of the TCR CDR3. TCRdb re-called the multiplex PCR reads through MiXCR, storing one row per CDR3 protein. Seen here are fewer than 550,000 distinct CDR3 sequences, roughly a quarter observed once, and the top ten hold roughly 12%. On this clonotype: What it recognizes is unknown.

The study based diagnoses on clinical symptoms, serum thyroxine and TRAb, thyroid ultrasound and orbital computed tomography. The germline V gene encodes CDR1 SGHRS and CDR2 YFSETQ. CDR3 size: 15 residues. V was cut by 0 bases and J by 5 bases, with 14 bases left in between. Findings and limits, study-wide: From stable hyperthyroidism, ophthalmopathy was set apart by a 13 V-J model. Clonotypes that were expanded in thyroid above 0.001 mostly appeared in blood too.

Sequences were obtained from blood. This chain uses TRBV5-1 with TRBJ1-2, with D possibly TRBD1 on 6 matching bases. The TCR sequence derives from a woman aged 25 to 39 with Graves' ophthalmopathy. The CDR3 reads CASSLAGAVDYGYTF. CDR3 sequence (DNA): TGCGCCAGCAGCTTGGCAGGGGCCGTGGATTATGGCTACACCTTC. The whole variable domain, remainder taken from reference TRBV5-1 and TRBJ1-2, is KAGVTQTPRYLIKTRGQQVTLSCSPISGHRSVSWYQQTPGQGLQFLFEYFSETQRNKGNFPGRFSGRQFSNSRSEMNVSTLELGDSALYLCASSLAGAVDYGYTFGSGTRLTVV.